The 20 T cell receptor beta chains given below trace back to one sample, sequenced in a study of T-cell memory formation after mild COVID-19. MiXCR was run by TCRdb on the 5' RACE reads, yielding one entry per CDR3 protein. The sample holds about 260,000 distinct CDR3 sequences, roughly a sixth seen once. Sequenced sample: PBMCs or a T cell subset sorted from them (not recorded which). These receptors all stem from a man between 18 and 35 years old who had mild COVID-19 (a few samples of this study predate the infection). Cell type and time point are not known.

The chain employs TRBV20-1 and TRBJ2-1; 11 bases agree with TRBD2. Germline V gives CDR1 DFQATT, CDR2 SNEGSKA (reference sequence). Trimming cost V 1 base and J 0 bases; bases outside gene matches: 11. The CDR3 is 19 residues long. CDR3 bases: TGCAGTGCTAGAGCTCCGGGACTAGCGGCAGATAGCTCCTACAATGAGCAGTTCTTC. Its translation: CSARAPGLAADSSYNEQFF.

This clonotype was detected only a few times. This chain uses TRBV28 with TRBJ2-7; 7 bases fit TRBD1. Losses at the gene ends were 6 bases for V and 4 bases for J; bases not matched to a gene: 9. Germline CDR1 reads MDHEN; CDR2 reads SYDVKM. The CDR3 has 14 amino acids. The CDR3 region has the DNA TGTGCCAGCAGCTCCGCGTCGGGACAGTACGAGCAGTACTTC. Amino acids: CASSSASGQYEQYF.

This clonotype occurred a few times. Here the CDR3 reads CASSFDGQTQYF. CDR3 in DNA: TGTGCCAGCAGCTTCGATGGGCAGACCCAGTACTTC. V gene TRBV7-2 combines with J gene TRBJ2-5; D gene uncertain. The ends were cut back, 3 bases at V and 6 bases at J, with 8 bases in the middle. The CDR3 is 12 residues long. From germline, CDR1 is SGHTA and CDR2 FQGNSA.

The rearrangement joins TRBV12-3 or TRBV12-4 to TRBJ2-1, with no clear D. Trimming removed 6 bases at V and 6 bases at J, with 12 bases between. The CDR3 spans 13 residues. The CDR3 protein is CASSLSLGNEQFF. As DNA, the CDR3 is TGTGCCAGCAGCTTAAGCCTTGGCAATGAGCAGTTCTTC.

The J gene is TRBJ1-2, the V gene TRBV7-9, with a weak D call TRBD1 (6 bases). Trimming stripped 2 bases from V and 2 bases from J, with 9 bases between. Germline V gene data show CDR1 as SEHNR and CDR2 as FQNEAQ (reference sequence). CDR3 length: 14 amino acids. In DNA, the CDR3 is TGTGCCAGCAGCTTATCCCAGGGGAACTATGGCTACACCTTC. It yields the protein CASSLSQGNYGYTF.

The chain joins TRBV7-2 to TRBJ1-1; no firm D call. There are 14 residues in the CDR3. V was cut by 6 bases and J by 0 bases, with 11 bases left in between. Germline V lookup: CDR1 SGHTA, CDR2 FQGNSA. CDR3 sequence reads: CASRSYSLNTEAFF. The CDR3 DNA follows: TGTGCCAGCAGGTCCTACAGCCTGAACACTGAAGCTTTCTTT. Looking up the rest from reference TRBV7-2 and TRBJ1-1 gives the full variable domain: GAGVSQSPSNKVTEKGKDVELRCDPISGHTALYWYRQSLGQGLEFLIYFQGNSAPDKSGLPSDRFSAERTGGSVSTLTIQRTQQEDSAVYLCASRSYSLNTEAFFGQGTRLTVV.

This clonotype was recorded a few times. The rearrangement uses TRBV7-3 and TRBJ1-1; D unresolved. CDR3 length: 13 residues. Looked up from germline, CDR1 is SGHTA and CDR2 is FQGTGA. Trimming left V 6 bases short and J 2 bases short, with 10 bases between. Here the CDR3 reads CASSSGFNTEAFF. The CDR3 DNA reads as TGTGCCAGCAGTTCCGGATTCAACACTGAAGCTTTCTTT.

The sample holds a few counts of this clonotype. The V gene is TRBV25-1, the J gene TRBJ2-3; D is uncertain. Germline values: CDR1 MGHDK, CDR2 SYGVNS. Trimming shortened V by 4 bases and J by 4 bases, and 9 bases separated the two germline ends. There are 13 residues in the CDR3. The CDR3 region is CASSAAWADTQYF. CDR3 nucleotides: TGTGCCAGCAGTGCCGCCTGGGCAGATACGCAGTATTTT.

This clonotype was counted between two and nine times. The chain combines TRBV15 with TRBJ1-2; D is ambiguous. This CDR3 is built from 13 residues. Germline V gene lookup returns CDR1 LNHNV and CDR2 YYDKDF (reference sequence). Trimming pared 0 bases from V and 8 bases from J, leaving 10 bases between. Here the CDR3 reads CATSRDHLSGYTF. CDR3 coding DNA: TGTGCCACCAGCAGAGATCATCTTAGCGGCTACACCTTC. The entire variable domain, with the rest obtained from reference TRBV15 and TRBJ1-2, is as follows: DAMVIQNPRYQVTQFGKPVTLSCSQTLNHNVMYWYQQKSSQAPKLLFHYYDKDFNNEADTPDNFQSRRPNTSFCFLDIRSPGLGDTAMYLCATSRDHLSGYTFGSGTRLTVV.

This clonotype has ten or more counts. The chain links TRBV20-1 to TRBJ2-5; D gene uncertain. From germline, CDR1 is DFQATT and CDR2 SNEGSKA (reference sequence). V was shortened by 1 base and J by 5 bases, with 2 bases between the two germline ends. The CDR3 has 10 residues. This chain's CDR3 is CSARAETQYF. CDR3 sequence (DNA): TGCAGTGCTAGAGCGGAGACCCAGTACTTC.

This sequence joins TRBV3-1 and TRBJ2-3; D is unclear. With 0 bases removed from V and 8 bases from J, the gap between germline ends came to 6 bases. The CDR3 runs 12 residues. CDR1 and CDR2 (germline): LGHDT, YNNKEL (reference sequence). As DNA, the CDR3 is TGTGCCAGCAGCCAAGATTGGGGTACGCAGTATTTT. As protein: CASSQDWGTQYF.

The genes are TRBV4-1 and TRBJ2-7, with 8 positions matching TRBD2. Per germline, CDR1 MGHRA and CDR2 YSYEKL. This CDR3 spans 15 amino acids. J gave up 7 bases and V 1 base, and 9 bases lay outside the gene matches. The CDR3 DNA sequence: TGCGCCAGCAGCCAAGGGGAACTAGCGGTGGCGGAGCAGTACTTC. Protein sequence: CASSQGELAVAEQYF.

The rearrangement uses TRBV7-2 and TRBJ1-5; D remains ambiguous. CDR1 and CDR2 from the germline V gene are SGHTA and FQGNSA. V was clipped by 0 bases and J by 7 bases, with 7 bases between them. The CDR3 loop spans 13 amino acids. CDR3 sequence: CASSLALWQPQHF. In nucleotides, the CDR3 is TGTGCCAGCAGCTTAGCCTTGTGGCAGCCCCAGCATTTT.

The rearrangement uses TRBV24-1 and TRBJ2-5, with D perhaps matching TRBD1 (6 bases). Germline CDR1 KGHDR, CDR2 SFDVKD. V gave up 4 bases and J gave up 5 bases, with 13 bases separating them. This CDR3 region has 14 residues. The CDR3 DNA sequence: TGTGCCACCAGTGAGCTGGGGGCCGGGGAGACCCAGTACTTC. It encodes CATSELGAGETQYF.

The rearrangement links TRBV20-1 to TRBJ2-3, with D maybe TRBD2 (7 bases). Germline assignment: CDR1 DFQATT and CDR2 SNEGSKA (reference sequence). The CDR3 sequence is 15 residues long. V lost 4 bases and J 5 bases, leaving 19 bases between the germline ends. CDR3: CSATGPRRGGDTQYF. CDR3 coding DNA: TGCAGTGCTACCGGGCCCCGTAGGGGGGGAGATACGCAGTATTTT.

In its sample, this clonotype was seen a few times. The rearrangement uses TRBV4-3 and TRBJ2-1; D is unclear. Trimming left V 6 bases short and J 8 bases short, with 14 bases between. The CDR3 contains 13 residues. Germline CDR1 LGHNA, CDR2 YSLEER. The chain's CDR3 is CASRLLGGDEQFF. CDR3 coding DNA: TGCGCCAGCAGGCTCCTAGGTGGCGATGAGCAGTTCTTC.

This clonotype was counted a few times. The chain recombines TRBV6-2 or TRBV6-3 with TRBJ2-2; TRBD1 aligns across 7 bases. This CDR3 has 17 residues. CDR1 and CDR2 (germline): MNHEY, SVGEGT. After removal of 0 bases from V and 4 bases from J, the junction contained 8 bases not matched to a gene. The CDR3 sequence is CASSYSPGQRSTGELFF. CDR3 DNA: TGTGCCAGCAGTTACTCTCCGGGACAGAGGTCCACCGGGGAGCTGTTTTTT.

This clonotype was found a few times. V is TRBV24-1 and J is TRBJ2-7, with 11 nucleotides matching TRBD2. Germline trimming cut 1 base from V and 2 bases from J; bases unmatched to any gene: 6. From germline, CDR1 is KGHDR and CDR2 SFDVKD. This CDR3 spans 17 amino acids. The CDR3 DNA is TGTGCCACCAGTGATTTTCGGTCTAGCGGGGGGACCTACGAGCAGTACTTC. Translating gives CATSDFRSSGGTYEQYF.

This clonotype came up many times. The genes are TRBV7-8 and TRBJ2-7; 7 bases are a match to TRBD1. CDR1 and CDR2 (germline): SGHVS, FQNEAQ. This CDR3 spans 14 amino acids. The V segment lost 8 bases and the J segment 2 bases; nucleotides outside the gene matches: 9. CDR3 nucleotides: TGTGCCAGCCAGGGGGACAGCGCAACCTACGAGCAGTACTTC. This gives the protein CASQGDSATYEQYF.

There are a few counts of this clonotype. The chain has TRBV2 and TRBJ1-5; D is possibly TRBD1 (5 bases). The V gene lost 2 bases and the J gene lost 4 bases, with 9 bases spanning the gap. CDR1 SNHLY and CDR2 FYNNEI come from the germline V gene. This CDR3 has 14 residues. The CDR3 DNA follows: TGTGCCAGCAGTGAACTGGCAGGGAATCAGCCCCAGCATTTT. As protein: CASSELAGNQPQHF.